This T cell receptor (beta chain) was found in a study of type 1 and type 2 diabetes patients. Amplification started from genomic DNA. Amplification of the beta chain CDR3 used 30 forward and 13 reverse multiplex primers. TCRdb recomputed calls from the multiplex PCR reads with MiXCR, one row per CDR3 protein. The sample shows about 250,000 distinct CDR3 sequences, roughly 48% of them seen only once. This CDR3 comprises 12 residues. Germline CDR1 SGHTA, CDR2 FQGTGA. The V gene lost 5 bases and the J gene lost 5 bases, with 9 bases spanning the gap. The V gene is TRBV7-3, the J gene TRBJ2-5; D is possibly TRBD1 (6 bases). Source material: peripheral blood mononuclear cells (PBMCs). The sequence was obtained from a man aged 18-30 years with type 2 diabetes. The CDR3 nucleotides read TGTGCCAGCAGCGCAACAGGGGAGACCCAGTACTTC. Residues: CASSATGETQYF.